This T cell receptor beta chain was sequenced for a study of T-cell memory formation after mild COVID-19 (dated by TCRdb to 2020 to 2023). A note on the overall study: Most TCR sequence clusters were specific to one of the two donors. T-cell clones expanding and contracting after mild COVID-19 in two donors were tracked by longitudinal TCRalpha and TCRbeta repertoire sequencing. The cohort was made up of two young adult volunteers, one female and one male, who were previously healthy.

Overall study outcomes, separate from this receptor: The study covered only two mild cases, and larger cohorts including severe cases with pre-infection samples were considered necessary. SARS-CoV-2 specificity was not confirmed for the second-wave clones peaking on day 37. The detection of some responding clones in pre-infection memory suggests that pre-existing cross-reactive memory T cells joined the SARS-CoV-2 response. Clones contracting from day 15 to 85 had balanced CD4/CD8 phenotypes, while a second wave expanding from day 15 to 37 was biased towards CD4+. Contracting CD4+ clones were located mainly in the CM and EM memory subsets, whereas CD8+ clones were found to be enriched in EMRA.

Ficoll-Paque density gradient centrifugation was the method used to isolate PBMCs. The CDR3 has 13 amino acids, counting the end cysteine and phenylalanine. The sequence is cut down to CDR3 DNA, 39 bases in frame from base 1. Unmatched junction bases come to 8, with V trimmed by 7 bases and J by 3 bases. Per the germline V gene (reference sequence), DFQATT is the CDR1 and SNEGSKA is the CDR2. This clonotype was seen a handful of times. This clone's antigen is unknown. No per-base quality is available; no much larger clone lies one base away. Sequencing took place on an Illumina NovaSeq 6000. TCRalpha and TCRbeta cDNA libraries were constructed by 5'RACE with constant-segment primers, with sample barcodes and unique molecular identifiers being introduced. Trizol reagent was used to extract RNA from every sample. Amplification of the libraries took two PCR steps, and the second step added a second sample barcode plus Illumina TruSeq adapters. The libraries were sequenced on an Illumina NovaSeq using 2 x 150 bp paired-end reads. Processing in the source paper ran as follows. Reads were demultiplexed and collapsed into UMI-guided consensus sequences with migec v1.2.7. Using mixcr v2.1.11, UMI consensuses were aligned to TRA and TRB V and J templates and then assembled into clonotypes. A clonotype was counted as expanded or contracted only when both edgeR and NoisET called the clonotype significant, with the noise models trained on biological replicates. edgeR calls used a false discovery rate-adjusted p below 0.01 and a log2 fold-change threshold of 1. As an exploratory analysis of dynamics, max-normalized trajectories of the 1000 most abundant clonotypes were examined with PCA combined with hierarchical clustering. Separately sequenced CD4+ and CD8+ repertoires were used to assign the CD4 or CD8 phenotype of responding clones. Through fastp at Q25 and MiXCR, TCRdb rebuilt clones from the public reads, retaining in-frame beta chains. Duplicate CDR3 protein sequences are folded into a single record with the most common DNA and genes. Here the V and J calls rest on TCRdb's processing, not on the authors' analysis. The sample table shows about 400,000 distinct CDR3 sequences, and roughly an eighth are seen once. Around 22% of the sample is held by the ten biggest clonotypes.

The sample was PBMCs or a T cell subset sorted from them (not recorded which). The rearrangement joined TRBV20-1 to TRBJ2-7; the central 8 bases match TRBD1. The origin of this receptor is a man aged 18 to 29 who had mild COVID-19 (a few samples of this study predate the infection). The sample titles of this study are shuffled in the database, so cell type and time point are left out; the donor was told from shared clones. The CDR3 has the sequence CSEPGQELYEQYF. The nucleotide sequence reads as follows: TGCAGTGAACCGGGACAGGAACTCTACGAGCAGTACTTC.